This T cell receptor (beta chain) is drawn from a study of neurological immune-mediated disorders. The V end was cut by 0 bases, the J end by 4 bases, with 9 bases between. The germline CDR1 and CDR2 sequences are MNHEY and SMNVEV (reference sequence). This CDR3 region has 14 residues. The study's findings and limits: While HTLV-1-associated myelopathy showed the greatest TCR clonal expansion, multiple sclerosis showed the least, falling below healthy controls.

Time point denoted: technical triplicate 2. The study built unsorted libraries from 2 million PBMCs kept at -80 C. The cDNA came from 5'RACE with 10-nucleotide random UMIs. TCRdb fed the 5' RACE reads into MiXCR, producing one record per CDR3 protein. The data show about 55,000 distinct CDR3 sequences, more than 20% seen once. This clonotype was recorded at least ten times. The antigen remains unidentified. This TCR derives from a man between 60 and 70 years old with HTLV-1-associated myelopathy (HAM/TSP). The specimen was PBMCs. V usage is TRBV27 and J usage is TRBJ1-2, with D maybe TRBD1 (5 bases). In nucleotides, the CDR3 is TGTGCCAGCAGTTTATCCCGGGGCCCCTATGGCTACACCTTC. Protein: CASSLSRGPYGYTF.